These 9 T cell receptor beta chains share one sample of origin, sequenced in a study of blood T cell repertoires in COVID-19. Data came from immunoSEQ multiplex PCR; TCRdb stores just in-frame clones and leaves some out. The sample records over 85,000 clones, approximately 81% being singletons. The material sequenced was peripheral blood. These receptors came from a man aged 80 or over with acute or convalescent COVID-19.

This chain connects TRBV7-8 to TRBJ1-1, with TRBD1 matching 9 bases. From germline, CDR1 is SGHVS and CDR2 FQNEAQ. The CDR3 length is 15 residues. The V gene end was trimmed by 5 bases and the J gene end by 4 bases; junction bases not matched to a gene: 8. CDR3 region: CASSVTGGQVTEAFF. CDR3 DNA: TGTGCCAGCAGCGTAACAGGGGGCCAGGTCACTGAAGCTTTCTTT.

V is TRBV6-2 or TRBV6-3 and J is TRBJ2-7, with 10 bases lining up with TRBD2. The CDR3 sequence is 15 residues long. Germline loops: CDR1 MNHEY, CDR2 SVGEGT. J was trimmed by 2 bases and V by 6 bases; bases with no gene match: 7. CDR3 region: CASSPSGRTTYEQYF. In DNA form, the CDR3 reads TGTGCCAGCAGCCCTAGCGGGAGAACAACCTACGAGCAGTACTTC.

The CDR3 loop is CASSDSGLAGTADTQYF. DNA of the CDR3: TGTGCCAGCAGTGACTCGGGACTAGCGGGGACCGCGGATACGCAGTATTTT. The gene calls are TRBV6-4 and TRBJ2-3; 13 bases line up with TRBD2. The CDR3 extends over 17 amino acids. The J segment lost 6 bases and the V segment lost 0 bases, leaving 6 bases of the junction unmatched. The germline gives CDR1 MRHNA, CDR2 SNTAGT.

CDR3 nucleotide sequence: TGTGCCAGCAGCTTTGCGGGGGGACTAACAAACAATGAGCAGTTCTTC. Translated, it gives CASSFAGGLTNNEQFF. The V call is TRBV11-2, the J call TRBJ2-1, with TRBD2 matching 8 bases. Germline V gene sequence: CDR1 SGHAT, CDR2 FQNNGV. V trimming: 3 bases; J trimming: 5 bases; junction bases outside the gene matches: 9. There are 16 residues in the CDR3.

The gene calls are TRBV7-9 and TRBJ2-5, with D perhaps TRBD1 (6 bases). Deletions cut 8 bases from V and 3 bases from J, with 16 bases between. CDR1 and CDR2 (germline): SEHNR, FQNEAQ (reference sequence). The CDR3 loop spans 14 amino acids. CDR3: CASRVGQLKETQYF. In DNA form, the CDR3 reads TGTGCCAGCCGCGTTGGACAGCTAAAAGAGACCCAGTACTTC.

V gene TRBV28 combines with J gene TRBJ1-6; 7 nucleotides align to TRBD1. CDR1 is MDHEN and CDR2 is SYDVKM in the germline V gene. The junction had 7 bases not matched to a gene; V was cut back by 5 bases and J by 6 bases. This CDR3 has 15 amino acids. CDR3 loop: CASSPSQGPNSPLHF. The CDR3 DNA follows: TGTGCCAGCAGTCCATCACAGGGGCCTAATTCACCCCTCCACTTT.

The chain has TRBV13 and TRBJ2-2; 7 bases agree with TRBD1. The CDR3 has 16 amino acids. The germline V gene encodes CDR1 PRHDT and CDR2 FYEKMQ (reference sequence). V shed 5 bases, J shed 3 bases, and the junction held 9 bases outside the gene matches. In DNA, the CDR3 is TGTGCCAGCAGCCGCCAGACAGGGACGGACACCGGGGAGCTGTTTTTT. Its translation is CASSRQTGTDTGELFF.

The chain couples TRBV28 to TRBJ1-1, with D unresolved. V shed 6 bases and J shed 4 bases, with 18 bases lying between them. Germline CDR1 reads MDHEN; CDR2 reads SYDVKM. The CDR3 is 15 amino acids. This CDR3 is CASRPTRGWGTEAFF. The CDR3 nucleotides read TGTGCCAGCAGGCCGACGCGGGGATGGGGCACTGAAGCTTTCTTT.

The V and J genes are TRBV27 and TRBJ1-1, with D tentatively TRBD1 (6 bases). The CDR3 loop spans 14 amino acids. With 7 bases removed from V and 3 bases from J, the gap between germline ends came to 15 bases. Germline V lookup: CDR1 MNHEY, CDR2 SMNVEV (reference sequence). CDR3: CASKGGGRDTEAFF. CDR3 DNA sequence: TGTGCCAGCAAAGGGGGAGGGAGGGACACTGAAGCTTTCTTT.